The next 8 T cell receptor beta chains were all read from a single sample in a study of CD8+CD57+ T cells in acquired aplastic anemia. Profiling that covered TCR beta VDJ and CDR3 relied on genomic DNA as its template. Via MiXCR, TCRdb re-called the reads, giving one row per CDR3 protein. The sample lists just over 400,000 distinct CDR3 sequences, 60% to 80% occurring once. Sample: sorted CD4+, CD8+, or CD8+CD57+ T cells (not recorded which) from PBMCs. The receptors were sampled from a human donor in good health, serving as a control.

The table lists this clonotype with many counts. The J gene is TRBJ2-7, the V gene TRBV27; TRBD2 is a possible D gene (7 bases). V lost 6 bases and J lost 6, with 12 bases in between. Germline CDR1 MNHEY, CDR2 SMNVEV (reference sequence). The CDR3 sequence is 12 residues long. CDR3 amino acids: CASRGGGAEQYF. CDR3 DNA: TGTGCCAGCAGGGGGGGGGGCGCCGAGCAGTACTTC.

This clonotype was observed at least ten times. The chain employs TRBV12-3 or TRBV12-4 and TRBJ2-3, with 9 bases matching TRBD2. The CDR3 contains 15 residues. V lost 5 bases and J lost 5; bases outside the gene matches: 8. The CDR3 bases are TGTGCCAGCAGTCTACTAGCGGGCGGGCAAGATACGCAGTATTTT. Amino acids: CASSLLAGGQDTQYF.

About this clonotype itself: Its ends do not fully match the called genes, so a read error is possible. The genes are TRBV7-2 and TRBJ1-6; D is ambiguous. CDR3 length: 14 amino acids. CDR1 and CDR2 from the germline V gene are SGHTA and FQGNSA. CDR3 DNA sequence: TGTGCCAGCAGCCTAAAGGCGGCACAGCCCCCCCTCTATTTT. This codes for CASSLKAAQPPLYF.

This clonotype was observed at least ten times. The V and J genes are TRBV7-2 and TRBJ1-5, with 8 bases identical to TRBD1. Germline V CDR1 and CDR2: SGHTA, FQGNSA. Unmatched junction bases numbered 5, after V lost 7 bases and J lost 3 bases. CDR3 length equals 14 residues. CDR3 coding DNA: TGTGCCAGCACCGACAGGGGAACCAATCAGCCCCAGCATTTT. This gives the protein CASTDRGTNQPQHF. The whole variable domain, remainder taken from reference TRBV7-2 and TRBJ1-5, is GAGVSQSPSNKVTEKGKDVELRCDPISGHTALYWYRQSLGQGLEFLIYFQGNSAPDKSGLPSDRFSAERTGGSVSTLTIQRTQQEDSAVYLCASTDRGTNQPQHFGDGTRLSIL.

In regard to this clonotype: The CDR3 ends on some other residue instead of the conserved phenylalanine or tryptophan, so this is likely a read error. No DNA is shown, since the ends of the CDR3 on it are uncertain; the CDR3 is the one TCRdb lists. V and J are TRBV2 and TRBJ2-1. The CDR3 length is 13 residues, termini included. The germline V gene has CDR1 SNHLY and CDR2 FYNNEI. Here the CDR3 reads CASSLRRSEEYFL.

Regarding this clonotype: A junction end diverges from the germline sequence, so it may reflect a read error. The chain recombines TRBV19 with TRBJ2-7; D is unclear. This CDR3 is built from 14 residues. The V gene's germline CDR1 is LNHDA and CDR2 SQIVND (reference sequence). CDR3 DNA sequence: TGCGCCAGTAGTTCTGTAGAGACCCTTTACGAGCAGTACTTC. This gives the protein CASSSVETLYEQYF.

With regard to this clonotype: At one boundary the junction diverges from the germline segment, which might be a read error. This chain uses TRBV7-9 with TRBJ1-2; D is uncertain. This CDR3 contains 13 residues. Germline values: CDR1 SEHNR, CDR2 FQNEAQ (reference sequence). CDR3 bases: TGTGCCAGCAGCAAGACAACCGAGTACACTGAAGCTTTC. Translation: CASSKTTEYTEAF. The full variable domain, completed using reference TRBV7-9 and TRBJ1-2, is DTGVSQNPRHKITKRGQNVTFRCDPISEHNRLYWYRQTLGQGPEFLTYFQNEAQLEKSRLLSDRFSAERPKGSFSTLEIQRTEQGDSAMYLCASSKTTEYTEAFGSGTRLTVV.

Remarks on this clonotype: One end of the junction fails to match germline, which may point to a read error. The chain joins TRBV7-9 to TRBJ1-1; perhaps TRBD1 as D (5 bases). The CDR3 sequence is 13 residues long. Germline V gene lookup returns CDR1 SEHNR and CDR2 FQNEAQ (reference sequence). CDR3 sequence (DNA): TGTGCCAGCAGCTTGGGCGTGGACACTGAAGCGTTCTTT. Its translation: CASSLGVDTEAFF.